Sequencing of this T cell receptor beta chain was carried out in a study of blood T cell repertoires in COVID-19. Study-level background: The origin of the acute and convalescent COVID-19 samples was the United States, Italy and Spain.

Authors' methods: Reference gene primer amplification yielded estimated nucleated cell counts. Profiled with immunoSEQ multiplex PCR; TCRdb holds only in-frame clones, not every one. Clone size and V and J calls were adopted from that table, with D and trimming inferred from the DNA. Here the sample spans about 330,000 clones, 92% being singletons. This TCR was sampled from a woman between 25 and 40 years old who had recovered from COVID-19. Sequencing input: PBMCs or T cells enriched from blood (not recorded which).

CDR3 DNA sequence: TGTGCCAGCAGCGGCTCGGGCAGGGGAATCACCTACGAGCAGTACTTC. Its protein is CASSGSGRGITYEQYF. V is TRBV4-2 and J is TRBJ2-7, with a tentative D call TRBD1 (6 bases). V was shortened by 5 bases and J by 2 bases, with 19 bases between the two germline ends. CDR1 and CDR2 (germline): LGHNA, YNFKEQ. This CDR3 has 16 residues.